These 15 T cell receptor beta chains originate from one sample sequenced in a study of blood T cell repertoires in COVID-19. Assay: immunoSEQ multiplex PCR; the TCRdb copy retains only in-frame clones and omits some. The sample holds fewer than 70,000 clones, about 86% seen once. Specimen: peripheral blood. These receptors were obtained from a woman aged 60 to 75 with acute or convalescent COVID-19.

The chain carries TRBV3-1 (or the pseudogene TRBV3-2) and TRBJ1-1, with D possibly TRBD1 on 5 matching bases. Trimming removed 6 bases from V and 7 bases from J, with 15 bases in between. Germline-derived CDR1 and CDR2 are LGHDT and YNNKEL (reference sequence). There are 13 residues in the CDR3. The CDR3 loop is CASSQRGGFEAFF. The CDR3, as DNA: TGTGCCAGCAGTCAAAGGGGAGGATTTGAAGCTTTCTTT.

The chain recombines TRBV3-1 (or the pseudogene TRBV3-2) with TRBJ1-1, with TRBD1 matching over 7 bases. Losses at the gene ends were 4 bases for V and 5 bases for J; bases not matched to a gene: 4. CDR3 length: 13 residues. Germline V gene lookup returns CDR1 LGHDT and CDR2 YNNKEL (reference sequence). The CDR3 reads CASSRQGRTEAFF. The CDR3 DNA reads as TGTGCCAGCAGCCGACAGGGCCGGACTGAAGCTTTCTTT.

DNA for the CDR3: TGTGCCAGCAGCGTCCGGACAGCAAATTCACCCCTCCACTTT. This sequence encodes CASSVRTANSPLHF. J is TRBJ1-6 and V is TRBV9; tentative D call: TRBD1 (6 bases). Germline V gene sequence: CDR1 SGDLS, CDR2 YYNGEE. Trimming left V 2 bases short and J 7 bases short, with 10 bases between. The CDR3 totals 14 residues.

This clone has just one count. V and J are TRBV3-1 (or the pseudogene TRBV3-2) and TRBJ2-7; D gene uncertain. This CDR3 comprises 11 residues. Trimming removed 3 bases at V and 11 bases at J, with 11 bases between. The germline CDR1 and CDR2 sequences are LGHDT and YNNKEL (reference sequence). Here the CDR3 reads CASSQFEQKYF. Here the CDR3 DNA reads TGTGCCAGCAGCCAGTTCGAACAGAAGTACTTC.

This rearrangement joins TRBV19 to TRBJ1-4; D is undetermined. Germline V gene data show CDR1 as LNHDA and CDR2 as SQIVND (reference sequence). Deletions cut 3 bases from V and 0 bases from J, with 14 bases between. The CDR3 loop spans 17 amino acids. In DNA form, the CDR3 reads TGTGCCAGTAGTATTCGTTATGGAGCTGCAACTAATGAAAAACTGTTTTTT. Its protein product is CASSIRYGAATNEKLFF.

The rearrangement links TRBV30 to TRBJ2-5; D is undetermined. The CDR3 totals 11 residues. V dropped 0 bases and J dropped 7 bases, with 6 bases sitting between them. Germline V gene data show CDR1 as GTSNPN and CDR2 as SVGIG (reference sequence). The CDR3 nucleotides are TGTGCCTGGAGTGTACTCGGGACCCAGTACTTC. This sequence encodes CAWSVLGTQYF.

The chain recombines TRBV6-5 with TRBJ1-5, with 9 bases lining up with TRBD1. V dropped 4 bases and J dropped 3; count of bases not matched to a gene: 4. Germline V gene sequence: CDR1 MNHEY, CDR2 SVGAGI. The CDR3 extends over 15 amino acids. CDR3 nucleotide sequence: TGTGCCAGCAGTTCCGACAGGGGGAACAATCAGCCCCAGCATTTT. Translation: CASSSDRGNNQPQHF.

The chain recombines TRBV28 with TRBJ1-1, with 8 bases lining up with TRBD1. The CDR3 runs 15 residues. In germline, CDR1 is MDHEN, CDR2 SYDVKM. The junction had 12 bases not matched to a gene; V was cut back by 5 bases and J by 7 bases. CDR3 loop: CASSTTQGQAGEAFF. CDR3 nucleotides: TGTGCCAGCAGTACAACCCAGGGACAGGCGGGTGAAGCTTTCTTT.

The rearrangement uses TRBV12-3 or TRBV12-4 and TRBJ1-3; D is perhaps TRBD1 (5 bases). This CDR3 has 12 residues. Trimming removed 5 bases at V and 9 bases at J, with 11 bases between. This CDR3 is CASSPPGGTIYF. DNA for the CDR3: TGTGCCAGCAGTCCCCCCGGGGGCACCATATATTTT.

V and J are TRBV15 and TRBJ1-5; no clear D. The germline CDR1 and CDR2 sequences are LNHNV and YYDKDF (reference sequence). The CDR3 spans 14 residues. V shed 5 bases and J shed 2 bases, with 10 bases lying between them. CDR3 residues: CATSSVSRNQPQHF. Here the CDR3 DNA reads TGTGCCACCAGCTCAGTAAGTCGCAATCAGCCCCAGCATTTT.

The chain combines TRBV30 with TRBJ1-1; perhaps TRBD1 as D (5 bases). This CDR3 region has 13 residues. The ends were cut back, 3 bases at V and 1 base at J, with 9 bases in the middle. Germline CDR1 and CDR2: GTSNPN and SVGIG (reference sequence). The CDR3 region has the DNA TGTGCCTGGAGGGAGGGGAGGAACACTGAAGCTTTCTTT. Translating it yields CAWREGRNTEAFF.

The chain joins TRBV30 to TRBJ2-5; D is perhaps TRBD2 (5 bases). The V end lost 4 bases, the J end lost 0 bases, and 9 bases lay between the germline ends. The germline V gene has CDR1 GTSNPN and CDR2 SVGIG (reference sequence). The length of the CDR3 is 13 residues. CDR3 nucleotides: TGTGCCTGGAAGGAGCGGTACCAAGAGACCCAGTACTTC. Translation gives CAWKERYQETQYF.

The chain links TRBV6-5 to TRBJ1-5; 7 positions match TRBD1. V lost 6 bases, J lost 0 bases, and 5 bases stayed unmatched. The germline V gene encodes CDR1 MNHEY and CDR2 SVGAGI. CDR3 length equals 15 residues. CDR3 residues: CASRPTGVSNQPQHF. The DNA for the CDR3 is TGTGCCAGCAGACCCACAGGGGTTAGCAATCAGCCCCAGCATTTT.

This sequence joins TRBV10-3 and TRBJ1-6; D gene uncertain. The ends were cut back, 0 bases at V and 5 bases at J, with 11 bases in the middle. Germline V gene lookup returns CDR1 ENHRY and CDR2 SYGVKD. This CDR3 has 16 amino acids. DNA for the CDR3: TGTGCCATCAGTGAGTCGAGGTCGGGGAATAATTCACCCCTCCACTTT. It is translated as CAISESRSGNNSPLHF.

The chain links TRBV6-5 to TRBJ2-2, with 7 bases aligning to TRBD2. This CDR3 region has 15 residues. V shed 5 bases and J 2 bases; nucleotides not matched to a gene: 5. Germline values: CDR1 MNHEY, CDR2 SVGAGI. CDR3 loop: CASSQRGFNTGELFF. CDR3 DNA: TGTGCCAGCAGTCAGCGGGGTTTCAACACCGGGGAGCTGTTTTTT.